The next 17 T cell receptor beta chains were all read from a single sample in a study of neurological immune-mediated disorders. Time point in this sample: technical triplicate 1. TCRdb re-called the 5' RACE reads through MiXCR, storing one row per CDR3 protein. The sample contains approximately 23,000 distinct CDR3 sequences, roughly 13% of which appear only once. The material sequenced was CD4+ T cells from blood. Receptor source: a female donor with HTLV-1-associated myelopathy (HAM/TSP).

CDR3 DNA sequence: TGCGCCAGCAGCCCGGGAGGCCCAGGGCCTTCCTACGAGCAGTACTTC. As protein: CASSPGGPGPSYEQYF. This chain links TRBV5-1 with TRBJ2-7; 7 nucleotides agree with TRBD2. This CDR3 comprises 16 residues. The V segment lost 4 bases and the J segment 1 base; nucleotides outside the gene matches: 11. CDR1 is SGHRS, CDR2 YFSETQ, per germline.

This clonotype was picked up many times. The chain is built from TRBV7-2 and TRBJ2-7; D gene ambiguous. This CDR3 contains 13 residues. The germline V and J ends were trimmed by 1 base and 3 bases, with 7 bases remaining between them. CDR1 and CDR2 from the germline V gene are SGHTA and FQGNSA. CDR3 in DNA: TGTGCCAGCAGCTTAGACCATTACTACGAGCAGTACTTC. Translated, it gives CASSLDHYYEQYF.

To note about this clonotype: A junction end diverges from the germline sequence, so it may reflect a read error. The rearrangement uses TRBV7-2 and TRBJ2-5, with 7 nucleotides matching TRBD1. Germline loops: CDR1 SGHTA, CDR2 FQGNSA. CDR3 length equals 18 residues. The CDR3 bases are TGTGCCAGCAGCGAATCCACACCCAACAGGGGTCGGCAAGATACCCAGTACTTC. Amino acid sequence: CASSESTPNRGRQDTQYF.

Many counts were recorded for this clonotype. The chain combines TRBV5-1 with TRBJ2-2; D gene uncertain. The CDR3 consists of 14 residues. Germline CDR1 SGHRS, CDR2 YFSETQ. V was shortened by 4 bases and J by 4 bases, with 11 bases between the two germline ends. Here the CDR3 DNA reads TGCGCCAGCAGCCTAACACCGCTCACCGGGGAGCTGTTTTTT. Protein sequence: CASSLTPLTGELFF.

This clonotype came up many times. The rearrangement joins TRBV4-1 to TRBJ2-1; 13 bases match TRBD2. V lost 0 bases to trimming and J lost 9 bases; unmatched junction nucleotides: 5. CDR1 and CDR2 from the germline V gene are MGHRA and YSYEKL. The CDR3 spans 16 residues. The CDR3 protein is CASSQDPGLAGVEQFF. In DNA form, the CDR3 reads TGCGCCAGCAGCCAAGATCCAGGACTAGCGGGAGTTGAGCAGTTCTTC.

This clonotype showed up many times. The CDR3 loop reads CTSTSNTDTQYF. CDR3 DNA: TGCACCTCTACTTCTAACACAGATACGCAGTATTTT. This chain uses TRBV29-1 with TRBJ2-3, with D unclear. The CDR3 contains 12 residues. Germline CDR1 is SQVTM and CDR2 is ANQGSEA.

As to this clonotype: One end of the junction fails to match germline, which may point to a read error. This chain uses TRBV7-2 with TRBJ2-3, with D unresolved. Germline V gene lookup returns CDR1 SGHTA and CDR2 FQGNSA. The CDR3 spans 13 residues. DNA of the CDR3: TGTGCCAGCAGCTTGGCGGCCTGTGGTACGAAGTATTTT. It translates to CASSLAACGTKYF.

This clonotype was recorded many times. This chain links TRBV11-3 with TRBJ2-1; TRBD2 matches 12 bases. The CDR3 is 15 amino acids. Germline CDR1 reads SGHNT; CDR2 reads YENEEA. The ends lost 0 bases at V and 9 bases at J; junction bases unmatched: 3. In DNA form, the CDR3 reads TGTGCCAGCAGCTTAGAAGGACTAGCGGGACCTGAGCAGTTCTTC. Protein: CASSLEGLAGPEQFF. Together with reference TRBV11-3 and TRBJ2-1, the CDR3 gives the full variable domain: EAGVVQSPRYKIIEKKQPVAFWCNPISGHNTLYWYLQNLGQGPELLIRYENEEAVDDSQLPKDRFSAERLKGVDSTLKIQPAELGDSAVYLCASSLEGLAGPEQFFGPGTRLTVL.

In this sample, this clonotype is medium-sized. The V gene is TRBV5-5, the J gene TRBJ2-3; no definite D call. In germline, CDR1 is SGHKS, CDR2 YYEKEE (reference sequence). Trimming removed 3 bases at V and 1 base at J, with 6 bases between. The CDR3 sequence is 13 residues long. CDR3 in DNA: TGTGCCAGCAGCTCGTTGGGCACAGATACGCAGTATTTT. Its translation is CASSSLGTDTQYF.

This clonotype was observed many times. The V gene is TRBV7-2, the J gene TRBJ2-2; TRBD1 agrees at 7 bases. Germline CDR1 reads SGHTA; CDR2 reads FQGNSA. This CDR3 region has 18 residues. J lost 6 bases, V lost 5 bases, and 18 bases had no gene match. Here the CDR3 reads CASSPQVGATGIPGELFF. CDR3 nucleotides: TGTGCCAGCAGCCCCCAGGTCGGCGCGACAGGGATCCCCGGGGAGCTGTTTTTT.

This clonotype came up many times. This chain links TRBV20-1 with TRBJ2-1, with TRBD2 matching 9 bases. Trimming took 4 bases from V and 5 from J; bases not matched to a gene: 12. The germline gives CDR1 DFQATT, CDR2 SNEGSKA (reference sequence). The CDR3 contains 16 residues. The CDR3 nucleotides read TGCAGTGCTACCACGGAGGGAAGCGGGAGGCACAATGAGCAGTTCTTC. The encoded protein is CSATTEGSGRHNEQFF.

This clonotype was seen a handful of times. This chain connects TRBV28 to TRBJ2-1; possibly TRBD2 for D (7 bases). This CDR3 region has 16 residues. Trimming took off 7 bases at V and 0 bases at J, with 16 bases between the two ends. CDR1 is MDHEN, CDR2 SYDVKM, per germline. The CDR3 bases are TGTGCCAGCATCAAAACGGGGGGCTCCTCCTACAATGAGCAGTTCTTC. Translated: CASIKTGGSSYNEQFF.

This clonotype was observed many times. This rearrangement joins TRBV7-9 to TRBJ1-6; D remains ambiguous. The CDR3 is made up of 12 amino acids. V was clipped by 5 bases and J by 10 bases, with 9 bases between them. Germline V gene sequence: CDR1 SEHNR, CDR2 FQNEAQ (reference sequence). CDR3 sequence (DNA): TGTGCCAGCAGCCCCGGGGAATCACCCCTCCACTTT. As protein: CASSPGESPLHF.

This chain links TRBV7-2 with TRBJ2-1; 13 bases align to TRBD2. V trimming: 3 bases; J trimming: 5 bases; junction bases outside the gene matches: 7. Germline V gene sequence: CDR1 SGHTA, CDR2 FQGNSA. This CDR3 spans 17 amino acids. In nucleotides, the CDR3 is TGTGCCAGCAGCTTCGCTGCCGGGACTAGCGGGAACAATGAGCAGTTCTTC. It codes for CASSFAAGTSGNNEQFF. Variable domain in full (rest from reference TRBV7-2 and TRBJ2-1): GAGVSQSPSNKVTEKGKDVELRCDPISGHTALYWYRQSLGQGLEFLIYFQGNSAPDKSGLPSDRFSAERTGGSVSTLTIQRTQQEDSAVYLCASSFAAGTSGNNEQFFGPGTRLTVL.

This clonotype was detected many times. The chain carries TRBV27 and TRBJ2-7, with 8 bases fitting TRBD1. V shed 5 bases and J 3 bases; nucleotides not matched to a gene: 6. Germline CDR1 MNHEY, CDR2 SMNVEV (reference sequence). The CDR3 contains 14 residues. The CDR3 loop reads CASSPGQALYEQYF. In DNA form, the CDR3 reads TGTGCCAGCAGTCCGGGACAGGCACTCTACGAGCAGTACTTC.

This clonotype was recorded many times. The chain recombines TRBV5-6 with TRBJ2-1; 11 bases match TRBD2. This CDR3 spans 16 amino acids. Germline V gene sequence: CDR1 SGHDT, CDR2 YYEEEE. V lost 4 bases to trimming and J lost 2 bases; unmatched junction nucleotides: 5. CDR3 amino acids: CASSGLAGGPYNEQFF. The CDR3 DNA is TGTGCCAGCAGCGGCTTAGCGGGAGGGCCCTACAATGAGCAGTTCTTC. Full variable domain (missing parts from reference TRBV5-6 and TRBJ2-1): DAGVTQSPTHLIKTRGQQVTLRCSPKSGHDTVSWYQQALGQGPQFIFQYYEEEERQRGNFPDRFSGHQFPNYSSELNVNALLLGDSALYLCASSGLAGGPYNEQFFGPGTRLTVL.

The chain is built from TRBV9 and TRBJ2-3; D may be TRBD1 (5 bases). The CDR3 runs to 14 residues. Trimming shortened V by 2 bases and J by 3 bases, and 10 bases separated the two germline ends. Germline values: CDR1 SGDLS, CDR2 YYNGEE. DNA of the CDR3: TGTGCCAGCAGCGTCGGCAGGGCGACAGATACGCAGTATTTT. It encodes CASSVGRATDTQYF.